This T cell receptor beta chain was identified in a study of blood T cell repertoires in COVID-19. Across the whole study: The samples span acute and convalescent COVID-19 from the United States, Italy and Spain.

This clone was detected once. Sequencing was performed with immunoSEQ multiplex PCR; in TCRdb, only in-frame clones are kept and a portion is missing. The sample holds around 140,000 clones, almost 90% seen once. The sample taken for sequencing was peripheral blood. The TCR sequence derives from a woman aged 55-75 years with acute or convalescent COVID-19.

CDR3 region: CASSQQQGRDEKLFF. CDR3 nucleotide sequence: TGCGCCAGCAGCCAACAACAGGGGCGGGATGAAAAACTGTTTTTT. The genes are TRBV4-3 and TRBJ1-4; 7 positions agree with TRBD1. This CDR3 spans 15 amino acids. Unmatched junction bases numbered 6, after V lost 2 bases and J lost 6 bases. Germline assignment: CDR1 LGHNA and CDR2 YSLEER.